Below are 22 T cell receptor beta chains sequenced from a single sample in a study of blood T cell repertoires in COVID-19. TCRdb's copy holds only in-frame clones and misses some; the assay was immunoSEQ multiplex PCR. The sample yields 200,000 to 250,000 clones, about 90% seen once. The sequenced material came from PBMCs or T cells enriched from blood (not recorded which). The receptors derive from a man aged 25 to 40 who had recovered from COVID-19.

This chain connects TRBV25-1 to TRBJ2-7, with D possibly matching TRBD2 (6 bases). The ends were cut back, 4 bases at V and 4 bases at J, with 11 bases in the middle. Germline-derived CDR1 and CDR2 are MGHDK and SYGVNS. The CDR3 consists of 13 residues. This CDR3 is CASSVGGLYEQYF. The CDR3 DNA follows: TGTGCCAGCAGTGTGGGAGGTTTGTACGAGCAGTACTTC.

The CDR3 spells CASSLSGQARSYEQYF. The CDR3 DNA sequence: TGTGCCAGCAGCTTATCCGGACAGGCCCGCTCCTACGAGCAGTACTTC. The chain uses TRBV7-2 and TRBJ2-7; 7 nucleotides agree with TRBD1. The CDR3 runs 16 residues. Looked up from germline, CDR1 is SGHTA and CDR2 is FQGNSA. The junction had 7 bases not matched to a gene; V was cut back by 2 bases and J by 0 bases.

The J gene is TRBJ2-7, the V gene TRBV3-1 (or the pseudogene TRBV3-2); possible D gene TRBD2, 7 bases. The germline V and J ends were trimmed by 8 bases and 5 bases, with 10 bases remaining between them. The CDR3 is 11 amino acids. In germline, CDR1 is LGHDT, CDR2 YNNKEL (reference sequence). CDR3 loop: CASGGGNEQYF. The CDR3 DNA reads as TGTGCCAGCGGGGGGGGCAACGAGCAGTACTTC.

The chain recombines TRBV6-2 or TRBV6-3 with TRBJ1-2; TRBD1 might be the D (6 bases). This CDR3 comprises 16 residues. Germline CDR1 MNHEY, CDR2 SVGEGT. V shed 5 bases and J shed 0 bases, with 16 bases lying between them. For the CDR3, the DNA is TGTGCCAGCAGTAAACGACAGGAATCGACTAACTATGGCTACACCTTC. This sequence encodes CASSKRQESTNYGYTF.

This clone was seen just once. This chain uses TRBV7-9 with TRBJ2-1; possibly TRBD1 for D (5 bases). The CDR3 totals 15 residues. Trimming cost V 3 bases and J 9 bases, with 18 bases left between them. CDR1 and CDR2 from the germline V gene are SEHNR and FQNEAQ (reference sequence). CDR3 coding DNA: TGTGCCAGCAGCTTCGACGGTGTCTGGGGCGGTGAGCAGTTCTTC. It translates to CASSFDGVWGGEQFF.

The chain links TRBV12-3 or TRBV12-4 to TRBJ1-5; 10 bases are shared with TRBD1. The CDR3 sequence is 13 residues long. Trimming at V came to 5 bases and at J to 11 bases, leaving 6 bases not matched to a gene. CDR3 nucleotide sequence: TGTGCCAGCAGTCGGACAGGGGGTATGGCCCAGCATTTT. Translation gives CASSRTGGMAQHF.

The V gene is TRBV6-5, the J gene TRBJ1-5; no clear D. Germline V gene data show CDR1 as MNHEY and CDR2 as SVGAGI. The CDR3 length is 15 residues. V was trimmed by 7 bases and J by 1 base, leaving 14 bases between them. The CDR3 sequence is CASTVLQSSNQPQHF. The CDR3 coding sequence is TGTGCCAGCACAGTGTTACAGTCGAGCAATCAGCCCCAGCATTTT.

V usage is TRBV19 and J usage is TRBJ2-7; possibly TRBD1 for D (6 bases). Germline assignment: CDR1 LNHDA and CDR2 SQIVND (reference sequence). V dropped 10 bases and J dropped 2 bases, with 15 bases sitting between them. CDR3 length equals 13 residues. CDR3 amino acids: CATAHGQPYEQYF. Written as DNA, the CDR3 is TGTGCCACCGCCCACGGACAGCCCTACGAGCAGTACTTC.

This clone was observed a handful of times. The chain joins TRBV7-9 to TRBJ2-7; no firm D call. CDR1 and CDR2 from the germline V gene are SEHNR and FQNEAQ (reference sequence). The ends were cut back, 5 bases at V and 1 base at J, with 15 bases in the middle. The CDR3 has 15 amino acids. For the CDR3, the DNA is TGTGCCAGCAGCCGTGGGCAAACCCGTTCCTACGAGCAGTACTTC. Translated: CASSRGQTRSYEQYF.

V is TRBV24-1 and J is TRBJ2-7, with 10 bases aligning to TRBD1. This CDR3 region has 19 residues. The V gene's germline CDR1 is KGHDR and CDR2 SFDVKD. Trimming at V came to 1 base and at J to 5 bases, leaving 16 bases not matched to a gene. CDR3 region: CATSDFMIDRDRGGHEQYF. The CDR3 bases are TGTGCCACCAGTGATTTCATGATAGATCGGGACAGGGGTGGGCACGAGCAGTACTTC.

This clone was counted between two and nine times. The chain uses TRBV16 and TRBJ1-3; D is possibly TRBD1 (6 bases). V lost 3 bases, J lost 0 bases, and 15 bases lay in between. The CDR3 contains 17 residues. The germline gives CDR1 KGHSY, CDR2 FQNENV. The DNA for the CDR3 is TGTGCCAGCAGCCAGAGCCAAAGGGGGATCTCTGGAAACACCATATATTTT. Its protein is CASSQSQRGISGNTIYF. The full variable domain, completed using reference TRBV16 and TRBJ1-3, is GEEVAQTPKHLVRGEGQKAKLYCAPIKGHSYVFWYQQVLKNEFKFLISFQNENVFDETGMPKERFSAKCLPNSPCSLEIQATKLEDSAVYFCASSQSQRGISGNTIYFGEGSWLTVV.

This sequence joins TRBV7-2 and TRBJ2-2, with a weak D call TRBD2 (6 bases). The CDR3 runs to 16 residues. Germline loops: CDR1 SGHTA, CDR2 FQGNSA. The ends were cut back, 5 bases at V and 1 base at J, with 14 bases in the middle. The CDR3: CASSRLGGGNTGELFF. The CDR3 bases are TGTGCCAGCAGCCGTCTGGGGGGAGGGAACACCGGGGAGCTGTTTTTT.

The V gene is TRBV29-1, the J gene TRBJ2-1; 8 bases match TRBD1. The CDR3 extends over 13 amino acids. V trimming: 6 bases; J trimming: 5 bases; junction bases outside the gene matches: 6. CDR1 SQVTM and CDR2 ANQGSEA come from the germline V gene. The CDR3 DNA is TGCAGCGTGGACAGGGTTGAAAACAATGAGCAGTTCTTC. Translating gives CSVDRVENNEQFF.

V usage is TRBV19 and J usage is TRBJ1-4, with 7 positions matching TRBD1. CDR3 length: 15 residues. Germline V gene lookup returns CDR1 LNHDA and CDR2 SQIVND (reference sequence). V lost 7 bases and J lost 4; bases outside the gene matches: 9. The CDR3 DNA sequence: TGTGCCAGTACGATGAACCGGGACAGTAATGAAAAACTGTTTTTT. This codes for CASTMNRDSNEKLFF. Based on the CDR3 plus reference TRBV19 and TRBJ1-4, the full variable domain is DGGITQSPKYLFRKEGQNVTLSCEQNLNHDAMYWYRQDPGQGLRLIYYSQIVNDFQKGDIAEGYSVSREKKESFPLTVTSAQKNPTAFYLCASTMNRDSNEKLFFGSGTQLSVL.

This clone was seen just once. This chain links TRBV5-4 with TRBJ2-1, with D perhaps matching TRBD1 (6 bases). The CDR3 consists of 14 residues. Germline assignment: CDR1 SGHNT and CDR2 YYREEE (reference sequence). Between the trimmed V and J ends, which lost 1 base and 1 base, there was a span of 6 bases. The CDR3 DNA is TGTGCCAGCAGCTTGCAGGGGTCCTACAATGAGCAGTTCTTC. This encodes CASSLQGSYNEQFF. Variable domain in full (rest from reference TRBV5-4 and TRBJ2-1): ETGVTQSPTHLIKTRGQQVTLRCSSQSGHNTVSWYQQALGQGPQFIFQYYREEENGRGNFPPRFSGLQFPNYSSELNVNALELDDSALYLCASSLQGSYNEQFFGPGTRLTVL.

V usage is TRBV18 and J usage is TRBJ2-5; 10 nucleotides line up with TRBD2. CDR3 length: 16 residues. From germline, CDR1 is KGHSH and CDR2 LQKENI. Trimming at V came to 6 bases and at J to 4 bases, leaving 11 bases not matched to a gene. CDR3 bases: TGTGCCAGCTCTCCTAGCGGGGGAAGGCCGATAGAGACCCAGTACTTC. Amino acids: CASSPSGGRPIETQYF.

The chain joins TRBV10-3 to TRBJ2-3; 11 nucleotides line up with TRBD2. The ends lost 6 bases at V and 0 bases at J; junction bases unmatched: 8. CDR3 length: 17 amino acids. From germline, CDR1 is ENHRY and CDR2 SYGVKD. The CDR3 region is CAISGLAGPASTDTQYF. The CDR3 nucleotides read TGTGCCATCAGCGGACTAGCGGGTCCCGCTAGCACAGATACGCAGTATTTT.

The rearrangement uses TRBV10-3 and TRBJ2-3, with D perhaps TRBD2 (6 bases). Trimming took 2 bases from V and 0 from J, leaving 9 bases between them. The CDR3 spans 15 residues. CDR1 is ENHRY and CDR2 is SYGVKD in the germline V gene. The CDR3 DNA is TGTGCCATCAGTGAGCGGGAGACTAGCACAGATACGCAGTATTTT. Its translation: CAISERETSTDTQYF.

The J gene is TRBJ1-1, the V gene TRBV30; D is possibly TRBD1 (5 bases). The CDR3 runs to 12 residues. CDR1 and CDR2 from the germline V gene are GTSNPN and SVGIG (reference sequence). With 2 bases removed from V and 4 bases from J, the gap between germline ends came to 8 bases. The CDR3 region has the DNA TGTGCCTGGAGTCGTGGGGCCACTGAAGCTTTCTTT. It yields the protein CAWSRGATEAFF.

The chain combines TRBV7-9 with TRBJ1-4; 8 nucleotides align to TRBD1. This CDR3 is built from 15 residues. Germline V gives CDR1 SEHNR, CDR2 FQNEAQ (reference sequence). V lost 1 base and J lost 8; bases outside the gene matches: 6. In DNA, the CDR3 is TGTGCCAGCAGCTTAGACGCAGGGGGCGGGGAAAAACTGTTTTTT. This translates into CASSLDAGGGEKLFF. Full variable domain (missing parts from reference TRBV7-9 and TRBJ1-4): DTGVSQNPRHKITKRGQNVTFRCDPISEHNRLYWYRQTLGQGPEFLTYFQNEAQLEKSRLLSDRFSAERPKGSFSTLEIQRTEQGDSAMYLCASSLDAGGGEKLFFGSGTQLSVL.

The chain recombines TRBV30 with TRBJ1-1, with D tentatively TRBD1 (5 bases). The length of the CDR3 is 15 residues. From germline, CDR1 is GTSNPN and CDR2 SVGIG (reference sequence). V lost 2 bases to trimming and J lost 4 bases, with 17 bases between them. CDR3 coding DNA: TGTGCCTGGAGTATCGGGACTGTTCGGAGCACTGAAGCTTTCTTT. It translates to CAWSIGTVRSTEAFF.

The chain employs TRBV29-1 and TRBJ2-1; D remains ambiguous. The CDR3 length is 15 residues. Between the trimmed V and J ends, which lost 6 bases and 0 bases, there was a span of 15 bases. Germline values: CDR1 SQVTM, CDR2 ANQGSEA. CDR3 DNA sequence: TGCAGCGTACCTAACGCGGCCCACTCCTACAATGAGCAGTTCTTC. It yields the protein CSVPNAAHSYNEQFF.